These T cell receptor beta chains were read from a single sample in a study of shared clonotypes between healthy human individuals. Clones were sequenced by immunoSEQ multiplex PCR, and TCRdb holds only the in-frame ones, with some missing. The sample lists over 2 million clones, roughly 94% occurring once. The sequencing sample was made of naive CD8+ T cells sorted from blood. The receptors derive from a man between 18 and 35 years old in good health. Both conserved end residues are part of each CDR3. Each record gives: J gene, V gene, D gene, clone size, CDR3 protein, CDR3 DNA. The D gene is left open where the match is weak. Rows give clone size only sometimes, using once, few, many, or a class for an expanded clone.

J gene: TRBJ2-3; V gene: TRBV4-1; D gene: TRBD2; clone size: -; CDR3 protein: CASSQDRVGWEGPDTQYF; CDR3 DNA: TGCGCCAGCAGCCAAGATAGGGTTGGTTGGGAGGGCCCAGATACGCAGTATTTT
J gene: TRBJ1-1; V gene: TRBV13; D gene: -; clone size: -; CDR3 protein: CASSLGPRVNTEAFF; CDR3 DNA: TGTGCCAGCAGCTTAGGGCCCCGGGTGAACACTGAAGCTTTCTTT
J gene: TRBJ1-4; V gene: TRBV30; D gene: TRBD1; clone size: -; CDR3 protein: CAWSTGTGIEKLFF; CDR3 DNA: TGTGCCTGGAGTACTGGGACAGGGATTGAAAAACTGTTTTTT
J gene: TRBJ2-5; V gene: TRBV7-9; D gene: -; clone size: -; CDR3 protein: CASSLRGASRYQETQYF; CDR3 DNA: TGTGCCAGCAGCCTAAGGGGGGCTAGCAGATACCAAGAGACCCAGTACTTC
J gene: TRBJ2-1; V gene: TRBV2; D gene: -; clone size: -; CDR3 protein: CASNWDNLARSEQFF; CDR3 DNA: TGTGCCAGCAATTGGGATAACCTAGCGCGGAGTGAGCAGTTCTTC
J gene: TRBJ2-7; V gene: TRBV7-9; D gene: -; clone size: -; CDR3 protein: CASRRDLGWEQYF; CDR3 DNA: TGTGCCAGCAGAAGGGACTTGGGGTGGGAGCAGTACTTC
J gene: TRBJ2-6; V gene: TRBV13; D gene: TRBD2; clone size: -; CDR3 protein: CASSLGLAFSGANVLTF; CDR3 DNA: TGTGCCAGCAGCCTCGGACTAGCTTTCTCTGGGGCCAACGTCCTGACTTTC
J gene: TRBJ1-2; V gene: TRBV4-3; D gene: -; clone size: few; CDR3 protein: CASSQEEKGSFGYTF; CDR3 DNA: TGCGCCAGCAGCCAAGAGGAAAAGGGGAGTTTTGGCTACACCTTC
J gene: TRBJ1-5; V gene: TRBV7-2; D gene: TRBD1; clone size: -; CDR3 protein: CASSLFLPGGDQPQHF; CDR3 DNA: TGTGCCAGCAGCTTATTCTTACCAGGGGGCGATCAGCCCCAGCATTTT
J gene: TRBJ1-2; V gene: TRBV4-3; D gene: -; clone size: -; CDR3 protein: CASSQVSSAGYTF; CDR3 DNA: TGCGCCAGCAGCCAAGTCTCTTCGGCAGGCTACACCTTC
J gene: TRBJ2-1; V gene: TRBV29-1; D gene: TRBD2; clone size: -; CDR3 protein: CSVVGLAGPSYNEQFF; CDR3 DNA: TGCAGCGTTGTCGGACTAGCGGGCCCCTCCTACAATGAGCAGTTCTTC
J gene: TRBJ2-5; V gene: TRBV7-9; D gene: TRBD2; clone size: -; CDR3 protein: CASSLGTSAVETQYF; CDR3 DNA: TGTGCCAGCAGCTTGGGGACTAGCGCGGTGGAGACCCAGTACTTC
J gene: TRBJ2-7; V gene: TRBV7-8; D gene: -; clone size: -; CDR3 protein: CASSLEEEGDWSYEQYF; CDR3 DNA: TGTGCCAGCAGCTTAGAAGAAGAGGGGGATTGGTCCTACGAGCAGTACTTC
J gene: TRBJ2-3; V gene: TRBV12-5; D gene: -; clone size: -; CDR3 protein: CASGLGVPQYF; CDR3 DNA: TGTGCTAGTGGTTTGGGAGTTCCGCAGTATTTT
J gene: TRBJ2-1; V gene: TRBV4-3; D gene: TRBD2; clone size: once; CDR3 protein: CASSTGTSGRGEQFF; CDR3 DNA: TGCGCCAGCAGCACTGGGACTAGCGGTAGGGGCGAGCAGTTCTTC
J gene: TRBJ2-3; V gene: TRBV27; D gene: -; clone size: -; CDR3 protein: CASSFQYLADTQYF; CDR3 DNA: TGTGCCAGCAGTTTCCAATACCTCGCAGATACGCAGTATTTT
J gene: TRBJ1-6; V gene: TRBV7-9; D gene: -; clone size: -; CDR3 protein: CASSPQGRDGSPLHF; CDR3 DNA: TGTGCCAGCAGCCCCCAGGGCAGGGACGGTTCACCCCTCCACTTT
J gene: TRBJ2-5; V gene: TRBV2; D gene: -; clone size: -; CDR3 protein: CASSDSNDQETQYF; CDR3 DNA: TGTGCCAGCAGTGATAGTAACGATCAAGAGACCCAGTACTTC
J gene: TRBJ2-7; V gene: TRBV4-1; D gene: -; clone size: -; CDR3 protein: CASSQEVGRGGEQYF; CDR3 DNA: TGCGCCAGCAGCCAAGAAGTGGGCCGTGGAGGCGAGCAGTACTTC
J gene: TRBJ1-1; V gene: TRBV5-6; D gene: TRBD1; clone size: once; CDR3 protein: CASSWDRGNTEAFF; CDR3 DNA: TGTGCCAGCAGCTGGGACAGGGGGAACACTGAAGCTTTCTTT
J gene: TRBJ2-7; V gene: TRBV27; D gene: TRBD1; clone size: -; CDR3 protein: CASTLATGAYEQYF; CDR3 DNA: TGTGCCAGCACCTTAGCGACAGGGGCCTACGAGCAGTACTTC
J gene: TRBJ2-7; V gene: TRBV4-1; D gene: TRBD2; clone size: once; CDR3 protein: CASSQDTGTSGNEQYF; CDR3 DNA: TGCGCCAGCAGCCAGGATACCGGGACTAGCGGGAACGAGCAGTACTTC
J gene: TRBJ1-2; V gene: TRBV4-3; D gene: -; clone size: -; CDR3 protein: CASSQDPSRTEGYTF; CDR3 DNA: TGCGCCAGCAGCCAAGATCCTTCCCGGACGGAGGGCTACACCTTC
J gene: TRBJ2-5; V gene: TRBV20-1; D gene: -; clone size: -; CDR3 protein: CSAPGIETQYF; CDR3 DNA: TGCAGTGCTCCAGGGATAGAGACCCAGTACTTC
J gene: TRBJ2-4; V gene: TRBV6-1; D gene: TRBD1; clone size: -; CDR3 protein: CASSVEGGWGAKNIQYF; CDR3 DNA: TGTGCCAGCAGTGTGGAAGGGGGCTGGGGGGCCAAAAACATTCAGTACTTC
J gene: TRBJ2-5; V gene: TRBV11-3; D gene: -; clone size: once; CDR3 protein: CASSLDLRRQETQYF; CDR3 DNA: TGTGCCAGCAGCTTAGATCTGCGTAGACAAGAGACCCAGTACTTC
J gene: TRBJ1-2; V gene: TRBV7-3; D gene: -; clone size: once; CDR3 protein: CASSFSGEGYGYTF; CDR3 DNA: TGTGCCAGCAGCTTCTCCGGCGAAGGGTATGGCTACACCTTC